This TCR beta chain was captured by sequencing in a study of T cell responses to AZD1222 COVID-19 vaccine. Comment on this clone: Its specificity is unknown.

This table comes from immunoSEQ multiplex PCR, and its TCRdb copy is limited to in-frame clones, with some not included. Among about 140,000 clones listed, 65% to 90% were seen once. There are 15 residues in the CDR3. Trimming cost V 5 bases and J 2 bases, with 15 bases left between them. Germline-derived CDR1 and CDR2 are SEHNR and FQNEAQ (reference sequence). Study-wide results and caveats: Repertoire sampling happened only post peak T cell response. Baseline seropositivity characterized only a handful of AZD1222 recipients. When two AZD1222 doses had been given, Spike-specific TCR breadth and depth rose. In a largely white British group with more females than males, clonal diversity was possibly underestimated.

This receptor was identified in an adult who received the MenACWY meningococcal vaccine as a control. The source was peripheral blood, collected 28 days after the second dose of the MenACWY control vaccine. The chain employs TRBV7-9 and TRBJ2-5; D is ambiguous. CDR3 amino acids: CASSPLNSPQETQYF. The CDR3 DNA is TGTGCCAGCAGCCCTCTTAATTCTCCACAAGAGACCCAGTACTTC.